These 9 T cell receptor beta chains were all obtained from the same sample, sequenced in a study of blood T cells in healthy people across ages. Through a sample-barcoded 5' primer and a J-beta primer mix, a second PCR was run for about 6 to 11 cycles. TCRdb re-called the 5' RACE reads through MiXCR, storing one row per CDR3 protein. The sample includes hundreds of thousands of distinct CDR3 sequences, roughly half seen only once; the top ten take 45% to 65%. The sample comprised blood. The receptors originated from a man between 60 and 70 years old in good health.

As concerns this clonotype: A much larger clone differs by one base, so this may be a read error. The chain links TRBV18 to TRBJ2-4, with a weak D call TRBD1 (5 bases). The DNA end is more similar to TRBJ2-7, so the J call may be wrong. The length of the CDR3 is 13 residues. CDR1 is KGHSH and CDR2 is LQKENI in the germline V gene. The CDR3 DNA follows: TGTGCCAGCCCACCAGGACATGCCTACGAGCAGTACTTC. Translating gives CASPPGHAYEQYF.

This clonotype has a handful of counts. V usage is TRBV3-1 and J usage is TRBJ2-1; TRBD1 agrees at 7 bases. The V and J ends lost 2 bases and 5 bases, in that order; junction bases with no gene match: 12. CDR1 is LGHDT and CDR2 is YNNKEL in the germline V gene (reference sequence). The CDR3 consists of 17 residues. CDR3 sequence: CASSQPPGQTGHNEQFF. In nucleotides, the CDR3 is TGTGCCAGCAGCCAACCCCCGGGGCAGACAGGGCACAATGAGCAGTTCTTC.

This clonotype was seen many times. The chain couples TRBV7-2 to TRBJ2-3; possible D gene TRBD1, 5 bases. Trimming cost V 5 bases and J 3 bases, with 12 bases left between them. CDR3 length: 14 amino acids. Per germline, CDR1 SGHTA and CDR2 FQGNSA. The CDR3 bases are TGTGCCAGCAGCCCCCTGGGGCGGACAGATACGCAGTATTTT. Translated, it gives CASSPLGRTDTQYF.

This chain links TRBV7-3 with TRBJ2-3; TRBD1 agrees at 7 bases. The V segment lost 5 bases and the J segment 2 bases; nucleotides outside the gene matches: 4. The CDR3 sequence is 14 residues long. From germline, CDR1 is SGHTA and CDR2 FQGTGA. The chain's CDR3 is CASSRQGTTDTQYF. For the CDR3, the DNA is TGTGCCAGCAGCCGACAGGGAACCACAGATACGCAGTATTTT.

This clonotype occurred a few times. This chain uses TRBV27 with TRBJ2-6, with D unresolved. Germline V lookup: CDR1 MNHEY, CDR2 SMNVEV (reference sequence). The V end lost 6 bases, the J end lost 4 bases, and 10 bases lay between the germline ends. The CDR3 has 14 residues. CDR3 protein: CASSLPGGANVLTF. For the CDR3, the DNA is TGTGCCAGCAGCCTACCCGGGGGGGCCAACGTCCTGACTTTC.

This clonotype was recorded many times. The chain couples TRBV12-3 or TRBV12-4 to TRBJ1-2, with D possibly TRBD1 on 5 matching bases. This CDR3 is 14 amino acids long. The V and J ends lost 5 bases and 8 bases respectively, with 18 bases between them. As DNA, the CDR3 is TGTGCCAGCAGTCCCCGGAGGGGAGGGCTAGGCTACACCTTC. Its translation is CASSPRRGGLGYTF.

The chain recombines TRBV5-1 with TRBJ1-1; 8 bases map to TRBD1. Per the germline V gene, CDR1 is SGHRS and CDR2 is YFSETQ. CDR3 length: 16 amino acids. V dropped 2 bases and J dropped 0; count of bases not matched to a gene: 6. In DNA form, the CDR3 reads TGCGCCAGCAGCTTAGGGACAGGCTACATGAACACTGAAGCTTTCTTT. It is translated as CASSLGTGYMNTEAFF.

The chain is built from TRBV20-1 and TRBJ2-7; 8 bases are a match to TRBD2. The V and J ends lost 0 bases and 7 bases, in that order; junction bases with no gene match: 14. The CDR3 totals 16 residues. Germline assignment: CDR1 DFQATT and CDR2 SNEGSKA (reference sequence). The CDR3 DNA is TGCAGTGCTAGAGATTTAGCGGGACTGGGAGCAAATGAGCAGTACTTC. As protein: CSARDLAGLGANEQYF.

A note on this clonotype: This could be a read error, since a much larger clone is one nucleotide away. CDR3 bases: TGTGCCAGTGCCCGGGACACAAGCTCCTACGAGCAGTACTTC. Translation gives CASARDTSSYEQYF. The chain links TRBV6-5 to TRBJ2-7; D might be TRBD1 (6 bases). The V and J ends lost 9 bases and 0 bases respectively, with 15 bases between them. The CDR3 consists of 14 residues. Germline V CDR1 and CDR2: MNHEY, SVGAGI.